These 24 T cell receptor beta chains share one sample of origin, sequenced in a study of CD8 T cells in Susac syndrome. The authors reverse transcribed roughly 0.5 to 1 ug RNA with random hexamers. Each CDR3 protein gets one entry after TCRdb re-called the immunoSEQ multiplex PCR reads with MiXCR. This sample has about 180,000 distinct CDR3 sequences, with more than 95% found just once. The sample taken for sequencing was CD4+ T cells from PBMCs. The receptors shown here come from a human donor with Susac syndrome.

This chain joins TRBV15 and TRBJ1-4, with TRBD1 matching 7 bases. V was pared by 3 bases and J by 8 bases, with 12 bases of the junction left unmatched. CDR3 length: 16 amino acids. The germline V gene encodes CDR1 LNHNV and CDR2 YYDKDF (reference sequence). The CDR3 reads CATSSAQGGYNEKLFF. Here the CDR3 DNA reads TGTGCCACCAGCAGCGCCCAGGGGGGTTACAACGAAAAACTGTTTTTT. Looking up the rest from reference TRBV15 and TRBJ1-4 gives the full variable domain: DAMVIQNPRYQVTQFGKPVTLSCSQTLNHNVMYWYQQKSSQAPKLLFHYYDKDFNNEADTPDNFQSRRPNTSFCFLDIRSPGLGDTAMYLCATSSAQGGYNEKLFFGSGTQLSVL.

The chain links TRBV20-1 to TRBJ1-5; D perhaps matches TRBD1 (5 bases). V lost 7 bases and J lost 4, with 14 bases in between. The CDR3 runs to 13 residues. Germline V gives CDR1 DFQATT, CDR2 SNEGSKA (reference sequence). The CDR3 is CSVASRDNQPQHF. The CDR3 DNA reads TGCAGTGTTGCGAGCAGGGATAATCAGCCCCAGCATTTT.

This rearrangement joins TRBV15 to TRBJ1-5; D remains unclear. Germline V CDR1 and CDR2: LNHNV, YYDKDF (reference sequence). Trimming took 4 bases from V and 1 from J, leaving 8 bases between them. The CDR3 runs 14 residues. Here the CDR3 reads CATSNGGSNQPQHF. The DNA of the CDR3 is TGTGCCACCAGCAACGGAGGAAGCAATCAGCCCCAGCATTTT.

The chain uses TRBV12-3 or TRBV12-4 and TRBJ1-1; D call uncertain. Deletions cut 6 bases from V and 3 bases from J, with 11 bases between. The CDR3 extends over 13 amino acids. CDR3 sequence (DNA): TGTGCCAGCAGCCCGGAGTGGGACACTGAAGCTTTCTTT. The encoded protein is CASSPEWDTEAFF.

CDR3 nucleotide sequence: TGTGCCAGCAGCCAAGACGGGACTAGCGCGGATGAGCAGTTCTTC. Translated, it gives CASSQDGTSADEQFF. The chain has TRBV3-1 and TRBJ2-1, with TRBD2 matching 10 bases. Germline lookup yields CDR1 LGHDT and CDR2 YNNKEL (reference sequence). Trimming cost V 0 bases and J 8 bases; bases outside gene matches: 4. The CDR3 is 15 amino acids.

The chain carries TRBV28 and TRBJ2-6, with D uncertain. The germline V gene encodes CDR1 MDHEN and CDR2 SYDVKM. CDR3 length equals 16 residues. Trimming took off 3 bases at V and 0 bases at J, with 9 bases between the two ends. The CDR3 spells CASSLRSGSGANVLTF. The DNA of the CDR3 is TGTGCCAGCAGTTTGAGATCTGGCTCTGGGGCCAACGTCCTGACTTTC.

V usage is TRBV5-1 and J usage is TRBJ2-1, with D perhaps TRBD1 or TRBD2 (6 bases each). There are 12 residues in the CDR3. V was trimmed by 7 bases and J by 4 bases, leaving 9 bases between them. The V gene's germline CDR1 is SGHRS and CDR2 YFSETQ. The CDR3 is CASGGRYNEQFF. The CDR3 nucleotides are TGCGCCAGCGGGGGGCGATACAATGAGCAGTTCTTC.

V gene TRBV15 combines with J gene TRBJ1-2; a weak D match, TRBD1 (6 bases). The CDR3 has 14 amino acids. V was pared by 3 bases and J by 1 base, with 9 bases between. Per the germline V gene, CDR1 is LNHNV and CDR2 is YYDKDF (reference sequence). The CDR3 loop is CATSSGQFNYGYTF. The CDR3 DNA is TGTGCCACCAGCAGTGGACAGTTTAACTATGGCTACACCTTC. Complete variable domain (other parts from reference TRBV15 and TRBJ1-2): DAMVIQNPRYQVTQFGKPVTLSCSQTLNHNVMYWYQQKSSQAPKLLFHYYDKDFNNEADTPDNFQSRRPNTSFCFLDIRSPGLGDTAMYLCATSSGQFNYGYTFGSGTRLTVV.

This sequence joins TRBV12-3 or TRBV12-4 and TRBJ1-3; D is unresolved. V was trimmed by 5 bases and J by 4 bases, leaving 12 bases between them. This CDR3 region has 14 residues. DNA of the CDR3: TGTGCCAGCAGTCCCAGCGACGTAGGAAACACCATATATTTT. Translated: CASSPSDVGNTIYF.

This sequence joins TRBV4-3 and TRBJ2-1, with unresolved D. The germline V and J ends were trimmed by 3 bases and 8 bases, with 8 bases remaining between them. Germline CDR1 LGHNA, CDR2 YSLEER. CDR3 length equals 12 residues. CDR3 in DNA: TGCGCCAGCAGCCAGGTAGGGCATGAGCAGTTCTTC. Translated, it gives CASSQVGHEQFF.

The chain has TRBV7-9 and TRBJ2-2; no clear D. The V and J ends lost 5 bases and 5 bases respectively, with 21 bases between them. Germline V lookup: CDR1 SEHNR, CDR2 FQNEAQ (reference sequence). CDR3 length equals 17 residues. This CDR3 is CASSLTVGQDRTGELFF. The CDR3 DNA sequence: TGTGCCAGCAGCCTAACCGTTGGCCAGGACCGGACCGGGGAGCTGTTTTTT.

This chain uses TRBV3-1 with TRBJ2-2; D gene unclear. The CDR3 length is 14 residues. Germline V gene lookup returns CDR1 LGHDT and CDR2 YNNKEL (reference sequence). Trimming shortened V by 2 bases and J by 6 bases, and 10 bases separated the two germline ends. The CDR3 region has the DNA TGTGCCAGCAGCCAATCTCCGGGCGCCGGGGAGCTGTTTTTT. This codes for CASSQSPGAGELFF.

The chain has TRBV2 and TRBJ2-2; D possibly corresponds to TRBD2 (5 bases). Trimming pared 0 bases from V and 7 bases from J, leaving 9 bases between. CDR1 is SNHLY, CDR2 FYNNEI, per germline. This CDR3 spans 14 amino acids. Written as DNA, the CDR3 is TGTGCCAGCAGTGAAGCGCTTCGGGGCGGGGAGCTGTTTTTT. Its protein is CASSEALRGGELFF. Full variable domain (remainder filled in from reference TRBV2 and TRBJ2-2): EPEVTQTPSHQVTQMGQEVILRCVPISNHLYFYWYRQILGQKVEFLVSFYNNEISEKSEIFDDQFSVERPDGSNFTLKIRSTKLEDSAMYFCASSEALRGGELFFGEGSRLTVL.

The CDR3, as DNA: TGTGCCAGCAGTTACTCGAGATTGGACACTGAAGCTTTCTTT. Translated: CASSYSRLDTEAFF. V is TRBV6-6 and J is TRBJ1-1; no clear D. The CDR3 length is 14 residues. Germline lookup yields CDR1 MNHNY and CDR2 SVGAGI (reference sequence). Trimming took 0 bases from V and 3 from J, leaving 8 bases between them.

The table lists this clonotype with a count of one. The V and J genes are TRBV25-1 and TRBJ2-1, with unresolved D. The CDR3 spans 14 residues. The V end lost 1 base, the J end lost 8 bases, and 12 bases lay between the germline ends. CDR1 is MGHDK and CDR2 is SYGVNS in the germline V gene. CDR3 region: CASSESIPNHEQFF. CDR3 DNA sequence: TGTGCCAGCAGTGAATCGATCCCCAACCATGAGCAGTTCTTC.

This chain connects TRBV20-1 to TRBJ1-2; D gene unclear. CDR1 is DFQATT, CDR2 SNEGSKA, per germline (reference sequence). The CDR3 covers 15 residues. V lost 2 bases and J 6 bases, leaving 19 bases between the germline ends. CDR3 DNA: TGCAGTGCTAGACCGTGGACCGTCCCCTTGGATGGCTACACCTTC. Translating it yields CSARPWTVPLDGYTF.

In its sample, this clonotype was seen once. The chain uses TRBV5-1 and TRBJ1-4, with TRBD1 matching over 8 bases. Germline CDR1 and CDR2: SGHRS and YFSETQ. CDR3 length: 14 residues. V was pared by 0 bases and J by 8 bases, with 3 bases of the junction left unmatched. The CDR3 reads CASSLGQGQEKLFF. The DNA of the CDR3 is TGCGCCAGCAGCTTGGGACAGGGGCAGGAAAAACTGTTTTTT.

The rearrangement joins TRBV30 to TRBJ1-5, with D possibly being TRBD1 (5 bases). Trimming took off 4 bases at V and 2 bases at J, with 15 bases between the two ends. Per the germline V gene, CDR1 is GTSNPN and CDR2 is SVGIG (reference sequence). The CDR3 length is 15 residues. The CDR3 DNA reads as TGTGCCTGGACCTCACCCGGAGGGGGCAATCAGCCCCAGCATTTT. Its protein product is CAWTSPGGGNQPQHF.

Concerning this clonotype itself: Germline is not matched at one junction end, which may reflect a read error. This chain links TRBV13 with TRBJ1-2, with D maybe TRBD1 (5 bases). Germline V gene sequence: CDR1 PRHDT, CDR2 FYEKMQ (reference sequence). The CDR3 consists of 17 residues. The CDR3 is CASSIGPQGGWDYGYTF. The CDR3 bases are TGTGCCAGCAGCATAGGGCCCCAGGGAGGGTGGGACTATGGCTACACCTTC.

V is TRBV30 and J is TRBJ2-4; a weak D match, TRBD1 (5 bases). CDR1 and CDR2 (germline): GTSNPN, SVGIG (reference sequence). The ends were cut back, 5 bases at V and 7 bases at J, with 18 bases in the middle. CDR3 length: 14 amino acids. The CDR3 DNA reads as TGTGCCTGGGGGATGGACCAGGGTCTGAACATTCAGTACTTC. This translates into CAWGMDQGLNIQYF. Variable domain in full (rest from reference TRBV30 and TRBJ2-4): SQTIHQWPATLVQPVGSPLSLECTVEGTSNPNLYWYRQAAGRGLQLLFYSVGIGQISSEVPQNLSASRPQDRQFILSSKKLLLSDSGFYLCAWGMDQGLNIQYFGAGTRLSVL.

This chain uses TRBV14 with TRBJ2-1; D is uncertain. V shed 1 base and J shed 3 bases, with 4 bases lying between them. The CDR3 loop spans 13 amino acids. Germline V gene data show CDR1 as SGHDN and CDR2 as FVKESK. For the CDR3, the DNA is TGTGCCAGCAGCCAAGTAGTCTACAATGAGCAGTTCTTC. This encodes CASSQVVYNEQFF.

This clonotype was recorded once. V is TRBV30 and J is TRBJ1-5; D is perhaps TRBD1 (6 bases). This CDR3 region has 14 residues. Germline lookup yields CDR1 GTSNPN and CDR2 SVGIG (reference sequence). V was shortened by 7 bases and J by 1 base, with 14 bases between the two germline ends. The CDR3 here is CALSTGRSNQPQHF. The CDR3 nucleotides are TGTGCCTTATCTACAGGGAGGAGCAATCAGCCCCAGCATTTT. The full variable domain, rest sourced from reference TRBV30 and TRBJ1-5, is SQTIHQWPATLVQPVGSPLSLECTVEGTSNPNLYWYRQAAGRGLQLLFYSVGIGQISSEVPQNLSASRPQDRQFILSSKKLLLSDSGFYLCALSTGRSNQPQHFGDGTRLSIL.

This rearrangement joins TRBV6-2 or TRBV6-3 to TRBJ1-5; D remains ambiguous. Trimming took off 1 base at V and 5 bases at J, with 3 bases between the two ends. The CDR3 contains 12 residues. From germline, CDR1 is MNHEY and CDR2 SVGEGT. CDR3 residues: CASSYWDQPQHF. CDR3 DNA sequence: TGTGCCAGCAGTTACTGGGATCAGCCCCAGCATTTT.

This rearrangement joins TRBV30 to TRBJ1-1, with D uncertain. The CDR3 runs 12 residues. From germline, CDR1 is GTSNPN and CDR2 SVGIG (reference sequence). V was pared by 4 bases and J by 5 bases, with 11 bases between. The CDR3 sequence: CAWTLSGTEAFF. CDR3 DNA sequence: TGTGCCTGGACACTAAGTGGGACTGAAGCTTTCTTT.